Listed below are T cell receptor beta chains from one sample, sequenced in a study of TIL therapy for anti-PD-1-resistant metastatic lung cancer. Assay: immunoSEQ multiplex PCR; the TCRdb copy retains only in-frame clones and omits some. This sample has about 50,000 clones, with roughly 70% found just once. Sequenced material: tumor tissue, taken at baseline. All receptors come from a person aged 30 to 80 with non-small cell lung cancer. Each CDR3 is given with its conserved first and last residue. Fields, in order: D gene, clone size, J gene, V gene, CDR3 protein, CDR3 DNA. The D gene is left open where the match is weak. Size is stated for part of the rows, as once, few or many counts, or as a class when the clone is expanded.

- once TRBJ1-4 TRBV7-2 CASSPERWTNEKLFF TGTGCCAGCAGCCCCGAAAGATGGACTAATGAAAAACTGTTTTTT
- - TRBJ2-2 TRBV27 CASTAWGTGELFF TGTGCCAGCACGGCTTGGGGAACCGGGGAGCTGTTTTTT
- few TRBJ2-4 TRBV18 CASSPPGLTAKNIQYF TGTGCCAGCTCACCACCGGGACTGACAGCCAAAAACATTCAGTACTTC
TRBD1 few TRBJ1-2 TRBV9 CASSVGQGDGYTF TGTGCCAGCAGCGTGGGACAGGGGGATGGCTACACCTTC
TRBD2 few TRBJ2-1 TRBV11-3 CASSTWTSGALEQFF TGTGCCAGCAGCACCTGGACTAGCGGGGCCCTTGAGCAGTTCTTC
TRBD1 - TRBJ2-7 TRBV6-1 CASSPTGQGYEQYF TGTGCCAGCAGTCCCACGGGACAGGGCTACGAGCAGTACTTC
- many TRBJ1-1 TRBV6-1 CASNHLKQGF TGTGCCAGCAACCACCTAAAACAGGGCTTT
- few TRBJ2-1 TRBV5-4 CASSFVGGHRPDNEQFF TGTGCCAGCAGCTTTGTTGGGGGACACAGGCCCGACAATGAGCAGTTCTTC
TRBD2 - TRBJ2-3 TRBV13 CASSLYTSGTPNTQYF TGTGCCAGCAGCTTATATACTAGCGGGACACCAAATACGCAGTATTTT
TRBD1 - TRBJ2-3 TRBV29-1 CSVQGAGDTQYF TGCAGCGTTCAGGGGGCGGGAGATACGCAGTATTTT
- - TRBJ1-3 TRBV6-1 CASIRGRANTIYF TGTGCCAGCATTCGGGGTAGGGCAAACACCATATATTTT
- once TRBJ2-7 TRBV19 CATWGSIQEEQYF TGTGCCACCTGGGGATCTATCCAGGAGGAGCAGTACTTC
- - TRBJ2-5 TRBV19 CASSIQGQETQYF TGTGCCAGTAGTATTCAAGGTCAAGAGACCCAGTACTTC
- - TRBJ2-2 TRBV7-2 CASSFRKVWGAGELFF TGTGCCAGCAGCTTTCGTAAGGTATGGGGGGCCGGGGAGCTGTTTTTT
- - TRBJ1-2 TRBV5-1 CASSLVPGSGYTF TGCGCCAGCAGCTTGGTTCCAGGAAGCGGCTACACCTTC
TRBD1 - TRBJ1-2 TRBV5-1 CASSGPGQTKGYTF TGCGCCAGCAGCGGGCCGGGACAGACGAAGGGCTACACCTTC
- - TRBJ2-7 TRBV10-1 CASGEGYEQYF TGCGCCAGCGGTGAAGGGTACGAGCAGTACTTC
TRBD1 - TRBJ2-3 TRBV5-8 CASSSGQGNRPSTDTQYF TGTGCCAGCAGCTCGGGACAGGGGAACAGACCTAGCACAGATACGCAGTATTTT
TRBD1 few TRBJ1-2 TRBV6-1 CASSDLQGADGYTF TGTGCCAGCAGTGACTTACAGGGGGCGGATGGCTACACCTTC
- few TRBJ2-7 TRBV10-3 CAISEPTGLKYF TGTGCCATCAGTGAGCCGACAGGACTAAAGTACTTC
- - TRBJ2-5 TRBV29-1 CSVDPRTHQETQYF TGCAGCGTTGACCCCAGGACCCACCAAGAGACCCAGTACTTC
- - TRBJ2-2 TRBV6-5 CASSNRGGTGELFF TGTGCCAGCAGTAACAGGGGAGGGACCGGGGAGCTGTTTTTT
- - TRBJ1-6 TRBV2 CASSEGFSSYNSPLHF TGTGCCAGCAGTGAAGGGTTCAGCTCCTATAATTCACCCCTCCACTTT
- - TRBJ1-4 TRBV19 CASSIGGTSIEKLFF TGTGCCAGTAGTATAGGAGGCACGTCTATTGAAAAACTGTTTTTT
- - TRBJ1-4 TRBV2 CASKRGRANEKLFF TGTGCCAGCAAGCGGGGTCGGGCTAATGAAAAACTGTTTTTT
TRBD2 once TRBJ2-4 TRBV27 CASSERPAGALAKNIQYF TGTGCCAGCAGTGAGAGACCAGCGGGGGCCTTAGCCAAAAACATTCAGTACTTC